The subject of this entry is one T cell receptor beta chain. No cognate antigen has been identified for it. Per-base qualities were not stored, and no clone one base away is much larger. These data originate in a study of cytomegalovirus exposure and HLA in healthy donors (dated by TCRdb to about 2017). The study in broad terms: An earlier analysis of 587 of the donors reported 276 Gb of sequence data and 95 million to 140 million unique TCR beta sequences obtained from approximately 180 million T cells. An early release that covered fewer than 750 HLA-typed donors contained approximately 300 gigabases of sequencing data and 85 million to 100 million unique TCR sequences. The genetic ancestry cluster associated with self-reported Caucasian donors included about 81% of the 398 genotyped donors. The aim of the study was to test whether cataloging public T cell receptors could identify signatures of past pathogen exposure. The T cell repertoires of around 730 subjects were profiled by immunosequencing and related to cytomegalovirus serostatus. A separate validation cohort of roughly 130 different subjects was used in addition to the roughly 640-subject first cohort. High-throughput TCR immunosequencing, statistical association of individual TCRs with disease status, and machine learning were combined to predict cytomegalovirus infection status. In a later analysis, previously published TCR beta repertoires from 500 to 750 donors were re-analyzed and high-resolution HLA genotyping was added so that TCR occurrence patterns could be studied. In the later analysis, no new phenotypic data were used to find candidate immune exposures; instead, reliance was placed on TCR beta sequences and their occurrence across donors. An earlier analysis of 587 of the donors applied high-throughput TCR beta sequencing to assess whether each TCR beta V gene segment acted as functional or pseudogenic. Donor age, sex, ethnicity and CMV serostatus were compiled alongside the repertoire data. In a later genetic analysis, genome-wide SNP genotypes for about three fifths of the roughly 670 donors were used, and that subset was treated as a discovery cohort. Every discovery cohort repertoire had been produced on one sequencing platform. Both class I and class II loci were covered by HLA typing, at four-digit resolution. Typing coverage differed by locus: A, B, C, DRB1 and DQB1 were typed in roughly 629-630 donors, DQA1 in 500 to 550, DPA1 in 600 to 610, and DPB1 in 450 to 480. About 5 DR-DQ haplotypes were handled as single units for association and clustering, since linkage in the cohort was strong. Across approximately 400 genotyped donors of the cohort, an average of about 240,000 unique TCR beta nucleotide sequences per donor were sequenced, and approximately 17% of those sequences were non-productive.

The cohort comprised 666 healthy bone marrow donors. At the time of sampling, all cohort members were nominally healthy, though unrecorded immune exposures were likely present. The donor tested CMV seronegative, placing the donor among the 350 or so seronegative members of the cohort. Every donor gave a peripheral blood sample, and the peripheral blood mononuclear cells from that sample were used for TCR beta sequencing. Genomic DNA was extracted from the blood cell samples with the Qiagen DNeasy Blood Extraction Kit. V is reduced by 1 base and J by 0 bases, leaving a spacing of 5 bases between them. CDR1 and CDR2, per the germline V gene, are SGHRS and YFSETQ. CDR3 length: 15 amino acids, cysteine to phenylalanine. The only DNA kept is the CDR3, 45 bases in frame from the first base. Receptor libraries were prepared by the immunoSEQ multiplex PCR assay. A mixture of 60 forward primers for TCR Vbeta segments and 13 reverse primers for TCR Jbeta segments was used in the multiplex PCR. Amplification of the CDR3 region of rearranged TCR beta genes was performed with a multiplex PCR assay on genomic DNA. Amplified TCR beta libraries were sequenced as 87-base-pair reads on the Illumina HiSeq System. The authors processed their data as follows. Across the 500 to 850 repertoires, a later analysis counted some 81 million unique TCR beta chains, 9 million to 14 million of which were shared by at least two donors. Raw reads were error-corrected and collapsed into unique sequences by a nearest-neighbor algorithm in which closely related sequences were merged to remove PCR and sequencing errors. V, D and J gene segments were assigned by aligning CDR3 sequences to IMGT reference sequences. For a sequence to be retained, a match of at least six nucleotides was required to both a V gene segment and a J gene segment. Rearrangements were called productive when the CDR3 lacked stop codons and stayed in frame with V and J; all others were non-productive. Following IMGT convention, CDR3 was defined as the stretch from the second conserved V-encoded cysteine to the conserved J-encoded phenylalanine. The earlier analysis of about 590 of the donors excluded sequences that lacked an unambiguous match to a single V gene segment. An earlier analysis of 587 of the donors called V segments functional above 56.7% productive rearrangements and segregating when the between-donor standard deviation exceeded 5%. A statistical classification framework was built to diagnose cytomegalovirus status from the catalog of TCR beta chain sequences. In a later analysis, V and J genes were assigned by comparing TCR nucleotide sequences against IMGT/GENE-DB human TR gene sequences. A later analysis assigned CDR3 sequences and most-parsimonious VDJ recombination scenarios with the TCRdist pipeline. In a later analysis, each TCR beta chain was defined by its CDR3 amino acid sequence together with its V-gene family, and reads lacking a unique V-gene family were excluded. As a way to deal with suspected cross-contamination and a sequencing artifact, a later analysis dropped hundreds of nucleotide sequences that were highly shared and had low generation probability. A later analysis calculated a clonal expansion index for each public chain from normalized within-repertoire ranks of inferred template counts. A later analysis computed generation probabilities with a VDJ recombination model fitted to out-of-frame rearrangements, and checked the results against IGoR. In a later analysis, TCR-TCR, TCR-HLA and TCR-CMV co-occurrence was scored with hypergeometric tests, and a repertoire-size bias correction was applied to TCR pairs. In a later analysis, false discovery rates were estimated by permuting HLA or CMV assignments 20 times. A later analysis grouped co-occurring TCRs with DBSCAN, adding TCRdist sequence similarity when clustering within HLA-allele-positive subsets. Co-occurrence clustering excluded repertoires with fewer than 30,000 or more than 120,000 public chains, plus five with anomalous nucleotide sharing. TCRdb mirrors the immuneACCESS table, restricted to in-frame sequences. Some clones are absent from its copies; in checked studies, under half trace to an unresolved V gene, and the reason for the others is unknown. The V and J calls and clone size are taken from that table; D and trimming were inferred from the DNA. In all, the sample holds roughly 200,000 clones, and less than 90% of those were seen once. In total, the top ten clones hold less than 0.4% of the sample.

The full study reports these points: Several of the top co-occurrence clusters appeared to be linked to parvovirus B19, influenza, CMV and Epstein-Barr virus, according to a later analysis. This cohort had only TCR beta chains sequenced, and the lack of alpha or paired-chain data limited which features could be detected. The authors suggested that the approach could potentially be extended to other disease states and immunological phenotypes. A cluster of highly shared sequence variants was judged likely to be a technical artifact of the sequencing pipeline. A later analysis found that most CMV-associated TCR beta chains appeared HLA-restricted, with HLA associations seemingly driven largely by CMV exposure. In a later genetic analysis, a missense DCLRE1C variant was associated with V-gene and J-gene trimming of TCR beta chains, and the association was replicated in an independent cohort. An earlier analysis of around 500 of the donors showed that most TCR beta V segments appeared in productive rearrangements either about 90% or about 30% of the time, which broadly matched IMGT annotations. A later analysis found that TCR association rates varied across HLA loci, with DRB1 alleles showing the most associated TCRs and HLA-C alleles the fewest. Most TCR sequences were observed very rarely across donors, whereas some public TCRs were present in many individuals. A later analysis associated about 17,000 TCR beta sequences with specific HLA alleles at a false discovery rate of 0.05. When HLA alleles, especially DR and DQ, strongly co-occurred, attributing TCR associations to individual alleles was difficult. Sequencing depth was assumed to be roughly uniform across donors in the presence/absence analyses, though that assumption may not hold. The classifier was reported to diagnose cytomegalovirus status with high specificity and sensitivity in both the original cohort and the validation cohort. In a later analysis, HLA-associated TCR beta chains showed more clonal expansion and lower generation probabilities than non-associated chains that were equally common. The only immune exposure information available for the cohort was CMV serostatus. Correlated functional status among segregating V segments might reflect linkage disequilibrium, but an unknown experimental factor could not be ruled out. Because the 87-base-pair reads could not distinguish some IMGT-functional V segments, including TRBV6-2 and TRBV6-3, those segments were excluded. In the study, about 150 TCR beta chains were listed as associated with cytomegalovirus. In a later genetic analysis, fewer N-insertions in productive TCRs were reported among donors in an Asian-associated ancestry cluster than the approximately 630-donor mean. A further reported finding was that TCR beta sequences accurately predicted the HLA-A and HLA-B alleles for most subjects in the first cohort. A few of the identified cytomegalovirus-associated TCR beta chains were confirmed in vitro to be specific for cytomegalovirus antigens. Because some donors lacked HLA typing at each locus, the association tests relied only on the typed subset. Around 16 rarely observed V segments, including chromosome 9 orphons, were excluded from the earlier analysis of approximately 600 of the donors because counts were too low.

Sample: PBMCs. The TCR was taken from a woman under 40 in good health and CMV-seronegative. The chain employs TRBV5-1 and TRBJ2-6, with no confidently assigned D gene. The CDR3 here reads CASSLTVSGANVLTF. The nucleotide sequence is TGCGCCAGCAGCTTGACGGTCTCTGGGGCCAACGTCCTGACTTTC.